This T cell receptor (beta chain) originates from a study of cytomegalovirus exposure and HLA in healthy donors. Study-level findings and limits: The records held CMV serostatus as the only immune exposure information. Across all donors, roughly uniform sequencing depth was an assumption of the presence/absence analyses. It was confirmed in vitro that three of the CMV-associated chains were specific for CMV antigens. Previously analyzed data showed that most TCR beta V segments were productive at a frequency of about 90% or about 30%.

In its sample, this clone was seen a few times. Its matching antigen is unknown. PCR was performed using 60 Vbeta and 13 Jbeta primers. The method was immunoSEQ multiplex PCR; TCRdb's version includes in-frame clones alone and lacks a portion of them. The sample contains about 220,000 clones, 65% to 85% of which appear only once. The germline V and J ends were trimmed by 5 bases and 4 bases, with 15 bases remaining between them. This CDR3 spans 15 amino acids. Looked up from germline, CDR1 is MNHEY and CDR2 is SVGAGI. Sequencing was performed on PBMCs. The V gene is TRBV6-5, the J gene TRBJ2-1; possibly TRBD2 for D (6 bases). This TCR derives from a boy aged 2-15 years in good health and CMV-seronegative. The CDR3 coding sequence is TGTGCCAGCAGTACGGGGCGGGGCCAATACAATGAGCAGTTCTTC. Protein product: CASSTGRGQYNEQFF.